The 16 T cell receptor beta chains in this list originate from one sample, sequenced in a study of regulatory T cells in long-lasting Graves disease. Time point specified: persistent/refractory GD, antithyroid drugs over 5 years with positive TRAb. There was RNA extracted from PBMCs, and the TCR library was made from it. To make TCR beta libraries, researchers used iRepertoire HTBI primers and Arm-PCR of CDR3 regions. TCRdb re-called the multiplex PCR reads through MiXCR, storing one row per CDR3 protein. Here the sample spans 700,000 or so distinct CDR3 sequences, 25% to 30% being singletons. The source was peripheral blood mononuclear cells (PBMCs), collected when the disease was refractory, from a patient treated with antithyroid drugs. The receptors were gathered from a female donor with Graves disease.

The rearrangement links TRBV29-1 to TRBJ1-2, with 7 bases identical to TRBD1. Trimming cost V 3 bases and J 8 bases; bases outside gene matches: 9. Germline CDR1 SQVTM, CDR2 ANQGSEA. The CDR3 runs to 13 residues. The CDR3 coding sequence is TGCAGCGTTGACGCAGGAACAGGGGTCGGCTACACCTTC. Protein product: CSVDAGTGVGYTF.

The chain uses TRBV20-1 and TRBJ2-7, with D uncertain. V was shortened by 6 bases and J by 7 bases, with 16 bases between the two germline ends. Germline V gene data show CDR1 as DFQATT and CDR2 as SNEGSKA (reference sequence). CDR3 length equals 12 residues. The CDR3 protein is CSARLAMGEQYF. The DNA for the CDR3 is TGCAGTGCCCGACTGGCGATGGGGGAGCAGTACTTC.

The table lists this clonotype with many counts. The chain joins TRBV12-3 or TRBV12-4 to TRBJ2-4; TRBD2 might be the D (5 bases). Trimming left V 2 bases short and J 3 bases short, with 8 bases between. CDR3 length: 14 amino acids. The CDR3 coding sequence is TGTGCCAGCAGTTTACCTAGCTACAAAAACATTCAGTACTTC. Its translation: CASSLPSYKNIQYF.

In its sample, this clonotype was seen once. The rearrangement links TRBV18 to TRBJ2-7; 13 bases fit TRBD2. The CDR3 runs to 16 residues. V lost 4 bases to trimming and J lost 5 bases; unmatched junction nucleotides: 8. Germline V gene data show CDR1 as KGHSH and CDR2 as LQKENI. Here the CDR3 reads CASSLPGTSGTHEQYF. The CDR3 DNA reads TGTGCCAGCTCACTCCCCGGGACTAGCGGGACTCACGAGCAGTACTTC.

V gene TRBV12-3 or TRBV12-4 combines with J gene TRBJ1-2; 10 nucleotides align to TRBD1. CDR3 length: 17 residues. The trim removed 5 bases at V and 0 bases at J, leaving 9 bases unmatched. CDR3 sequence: CASSPGQGSGANYGYTF. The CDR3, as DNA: TGTGCCAGCAGTCCGGGACAGGGGTCGGGGGCTAACTATGGCTACACCTTC.

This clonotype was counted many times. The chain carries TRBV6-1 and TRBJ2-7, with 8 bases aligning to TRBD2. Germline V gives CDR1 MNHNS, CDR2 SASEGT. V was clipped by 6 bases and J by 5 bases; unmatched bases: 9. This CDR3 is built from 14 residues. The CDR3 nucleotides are TGTGCCAGCAGCACCGGGACTAGTTCGCACGAGCAGTACTTC. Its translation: CASSTGTSSHEQYF.

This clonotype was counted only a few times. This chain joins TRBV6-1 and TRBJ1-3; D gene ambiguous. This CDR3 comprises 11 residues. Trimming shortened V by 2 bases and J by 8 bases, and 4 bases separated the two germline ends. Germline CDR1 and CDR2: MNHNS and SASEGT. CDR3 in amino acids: CASSELYTIYF. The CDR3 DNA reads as TGTGCCAGCAGTGAACTTTACACCATATATTTT.

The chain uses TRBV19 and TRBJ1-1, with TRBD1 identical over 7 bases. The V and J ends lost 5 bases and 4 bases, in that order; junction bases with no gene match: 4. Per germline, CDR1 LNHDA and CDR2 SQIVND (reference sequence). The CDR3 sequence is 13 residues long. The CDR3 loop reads CASSVTGTTEAFF. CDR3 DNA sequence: TGTGCCAGTAGTGTGACAGGGACCACTGAAGCTTTCTTT. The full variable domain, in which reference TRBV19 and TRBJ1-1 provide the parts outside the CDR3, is DGGITQSPKYLFRKEGQNVTLSCEQNLNHDAMYWYRQDPGQGLRLIYYSQIVNDFQKGDIAEGYSVSREKKESFPLTVTSAQKNPTAFYLCASSVTGTTEAFFGQGTRLTVV.

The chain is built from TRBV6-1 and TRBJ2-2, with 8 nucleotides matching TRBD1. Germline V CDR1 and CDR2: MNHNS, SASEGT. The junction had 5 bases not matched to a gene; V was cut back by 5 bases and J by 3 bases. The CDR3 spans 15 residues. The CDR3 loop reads CASSIGQGHTGELFF. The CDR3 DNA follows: TGTGCCAGCAGTATAGGACAGGGTCACACCGGGGAGCTGTTTTTT.

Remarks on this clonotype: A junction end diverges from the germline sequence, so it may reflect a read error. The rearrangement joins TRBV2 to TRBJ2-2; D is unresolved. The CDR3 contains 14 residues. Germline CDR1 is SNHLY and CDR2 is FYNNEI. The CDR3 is CVSHYITNTGELFF. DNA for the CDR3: TGTGTCAGCCATTATATAACCAACACCGGGGAGCTGTTTTTT.

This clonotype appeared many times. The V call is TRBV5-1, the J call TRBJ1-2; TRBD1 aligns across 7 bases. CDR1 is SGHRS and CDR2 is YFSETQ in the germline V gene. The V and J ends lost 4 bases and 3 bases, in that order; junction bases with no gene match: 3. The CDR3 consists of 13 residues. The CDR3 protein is CASSEGQYYGYTF. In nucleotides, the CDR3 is TGCGCCAGCAGCGAGGGACAGTACTATGGCTACACCTTC. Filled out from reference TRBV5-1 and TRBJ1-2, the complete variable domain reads KAGVTQTPRYLIKTRGQQVTLSCSPISGHRSVSWYQQTPGQGLQFLFEYFSETQRNKGNFPGRFSGRQFSNSRSEMNVSTLELGDSALYLCASSEGQYYGYTFGSGTRLTVV.

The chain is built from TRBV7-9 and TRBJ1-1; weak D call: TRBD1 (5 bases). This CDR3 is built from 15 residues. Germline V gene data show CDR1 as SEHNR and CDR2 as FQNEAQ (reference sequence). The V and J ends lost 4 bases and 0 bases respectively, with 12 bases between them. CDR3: CASSSREGLNTEAFF. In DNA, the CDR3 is TGTGCCAGCAGCTCCAGGGAAGGGTTGAACACTGAAGCTTTCTTT.

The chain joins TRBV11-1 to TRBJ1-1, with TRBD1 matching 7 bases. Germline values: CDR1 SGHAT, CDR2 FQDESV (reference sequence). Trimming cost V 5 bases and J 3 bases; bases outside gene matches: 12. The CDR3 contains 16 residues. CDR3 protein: CASSPTGAGGDTEAFF. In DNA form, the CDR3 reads TGTGCCAGCAGCCCAACGGGGGCAGGGGGGGACACTGAAGCTTTCTTT.

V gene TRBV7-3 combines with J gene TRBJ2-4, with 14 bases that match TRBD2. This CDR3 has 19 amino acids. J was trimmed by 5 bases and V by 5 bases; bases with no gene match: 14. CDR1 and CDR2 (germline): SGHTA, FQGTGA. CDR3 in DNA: TGTGCCAGCAGCCCCGGGCCGGGACTAGCGGGAGTAGGAGAAAACATTCAGTACTTC. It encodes CASSPGPGLAGVGENIQYF. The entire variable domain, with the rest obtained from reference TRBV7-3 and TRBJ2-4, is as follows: GAGVSQTPSNKVTEKGKYVELRCDPISGHTALYWYRQSLGQGPEFLIYFQGTGAADDSGLPNDRFFAVRPEGSVSTLKIQRTERGDSAVYLCASSPGPGLAGVGENIQYFGAGTRLSVL.

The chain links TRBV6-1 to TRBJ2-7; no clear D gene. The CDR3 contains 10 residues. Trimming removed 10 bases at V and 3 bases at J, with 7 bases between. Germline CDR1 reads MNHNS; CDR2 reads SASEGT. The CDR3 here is CATVGYEQYF. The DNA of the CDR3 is TGTGCCACTGTAGGCTACGAGCAGTACTTC.

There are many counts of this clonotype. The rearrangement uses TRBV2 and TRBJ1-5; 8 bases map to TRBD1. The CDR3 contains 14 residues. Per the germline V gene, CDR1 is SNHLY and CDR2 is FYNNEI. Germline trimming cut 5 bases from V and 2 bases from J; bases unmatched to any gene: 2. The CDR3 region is CASSQGARNQPQHF. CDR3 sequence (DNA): TGTGCCAGCAGTCAGGGGGCACGCAATCAGCCCCAGCATTTT.